Below, 20 T cell receptor beta chains from the same sample are listed, as sequenced in a study of long-term antiretroviral therapy in people with HIV. The run of the v3.0 immunoSEQ assay was at survey level. The repertoire was sequenced with immunoSEQ multiplex PCR; TCRdb's copy has only in-frame clones and lacks some. The data show some 28,000 clones, about 82% seen once. The input for sequencing was unsorted PBMCs, taken 0.8 years after starting antiretroviral therapy. The source is a woman aged 25 to 39 with HIV.

The V call is TRBV4-2, the J call TRBJ1-2; D is undetermined. V was clipped by 4 bases and J by 7 bases, with 16 bases between them. The germline V gene has CDR1 LGHNA and CDR2 YNFKEQ. This CDR3 is built from 14 residues. The CDR3 region is CASSRDEGVAGYTF. For the CDR3, the DNA is TGTGCCAGCAGCCGAGACGAGGGAGTGGCTGGCTACACCTTC.

Here the CDR3 reads CASSVDGGANNEQFF. CDR3 bases: TGTGCCAGCAGCGTAGACGGGGGGGCGAACAATGAGCAGTTCTTC. This sequence joins TRBV9 and TRBJ2-1; TRBD2 aligns across 8 bases. V trimming: 0 bases; J trimming: 5 bases; junction bases outside the gene matches: 4. Germline V gene sequence: CDR1 SGDLS, CDR2 YYNGEE. This CDR3 has 15 residues. Using reference TRBV9 and TRBJ2-1 for the parts outside the CDR3, the full variable domain is DSGVTQTPKHLITATGQRVTLRCSPRSGDLSVYWYQQSLDQGLQFLIQYYNGEERAKGNILERFSAQQFPDLHSELNLSSLELGDSALYFCASSVDGGANNEQFFGPGTRLTVL.

This clone was seen once. V is TRBV5-1 and J is TRBJ1-1, with D possibly matching TRBD1 (6 bases). The ends were cut back, 1 base at V and 5 bases at J, with 15 bases in the middle. Germline V gives CDR1 SGHRS, CDR2 YFSETQ. The CDR3 totals 15 residues. The CDR3 DNA reads as TGCGCCAGCAGCTTGTTGGCGGGGGCGAGTACTGAAGCTTTCTTT. Translated, it gives CASSLLAGASTEAFF. Complete variable domain (other parts from reference TRBV5-1 and TRBJ1-1): KAGVTQTPRYLIKTRGQQVTLSCSPISGHRSVSWYQQTPGQGLQFLFEYFSETQRNKGNFPGRFSGRQFSNSRSEMNVSTLELGDSALYLCASSLLAGASTEAFFGQGTRLTVV.

The genes are TRBV6-5 and TRBJ2-5; D gene unclear. TRBJ2-7 explains the end of the DNA better; the J call may be wrong. CDR1 and CDR2 (germline): MNHEY, SVGAGI. CDR3 length: 11 residues. The CDR3 spells CASSYGDEQYF. CDR3 in DNA: TGTGCCAGCAGTTACGGCGACGAGCAGTACTTC.

The CDR3 sequence: CASSLGRGLAGKNIQYF. The CDR3 DNA reads as TGTGCCAGCAGCTTGGGTAGGGGACTAGCGGGCAAAAACATTCAGTACTTC. The chain links TRBV5-6 to TRBJ2-4, with 12 nucleotides matching TRBD2. V shed 0 bases, J shed 3 bases, and the junction held 4 bases outside the gene matches. Germline CDR1 is SGHDT and CDR2 is YYEEEE. This CDR3 spans 17 amino acids.

V and J are TRBV7-6 and TRBJ2-2, with unresolved D. Trimming removed 0 bases from V and 0 bases from J, with 17 bases in between. The CDR3 covers 19 residues. Germline loops: CDR1 SGHVS, CDR2 FNYEAQ. The CDR3 loop reads CASSLAMPASAANTGELFF. Written as DNA, the CDR3 is TGTGCCAGCAGCTTAGCGATGCCAGCTTCTGCCGCGAACACCGGGGAGCTGTTTTTT.

The genes are TRBV23-1 and TRBJ2-1, with 10 bases aligning to TRBD1. TRBV23-1 is treated as an ORF (open reading frame) with a function not yet certain. The CDR3 loop spans 15 amino acids. V lost 8 bases, J lost 7 bases, and 11 bases stayed unmatched. CDR3 in amino acids: CASEFDRGLPNEQFF. The DNA of the CDR3 is TGCGCCAGCGAGTTCGACAGGGGGCTTCCGAATGAGCAGTTCTTC.

The chain is built from TRBV19 and TRBJ2-5; D not certain. CDR1 is LNHDA, CDR2 SQIVND, per germline (reference sequence). V shed 3 bases and J shed 4 bases, with 6 bases lying between them. The CDR3 is 12 amino acids. The CDR3 sequence is CASSMNGETQYF. The CDR3 DNA follows: TGTGCCAGTAGTATGAATGGAGAGACCCAGTACTTC.

This rearrangement joins TRBV2 to TRBJ1-5; D ambiguous. This CDR3 is built from 13 residues. V was shortened by 4 bases and J by 4 bases, with 8 bases between the two germline ends. Germline CDR1 SNHLY, CDR2 FYNNEI. The CDR3 DNA sequence: TGTGCCAGCAGTGGACAAATTAATCAGCCCCAGCATTTT. Translated: CASSGQINQPQHF.

This sequence joins TRBV5-5 and TRBJ2-5, with unresolved D. V lost 0 bases and J 2 bases, leaving 11 bases between the germline ends. Germline-derived CDR1 and CDR2 are SGHKS and YYEKEE (reference sequence). This CDR3 spans 15 amino acids. The CDR3 DNA reads as TGTGCCAGCAGCTTGGATGTTTGGGGTCAAGAGACCCAGTACTTC. It encodes CASSLDVWGQETQYF.

The chain couples TRBV7-2 to TRBJ2-5, with D unclear. This CDR3 contains 11 residues. Germline V gene lookup returns CDR1 SGHTA and CDR2 FQGNSA. V lost 2 bases and J 5 bases, leaving 3 bases between the germline ends. The CDR3 DNA follows: TGTGCCAGCAGCTTAACCGAGACCCAGTACTTC. Protein sequence: CASSLTETQYF.

The J gene is TRBJ1-3, the V gene TRBV5-1; possibly TRBD1 for D (5 bases). Trimming cost V 4 bases and J 0 bases, with 11 bases left between them. The germline CDR1 and CDR2 sequences are SGHRS and YFSETQ. This CDR3 spans 15 amino acids. DNA for the CDR3: TGCGCCAGCAGCCTGCAGGGCGACTCTGGAAACACCATATATTTT. Residues: CASSLQGDSGNTIYF.

The chain couples TRBV5-1 to TRBJ1-1; weak D call: TRBD1 (5 bases). The CDR3 has 14 amino acids. V was shortened by 1 base and J by 0 bases, with 7 bases between the two germline ends. Germline V lookup: CDR1 SGHRS, CDR2 YFSETQ. CDR3: CASSLTGMNTEAFF. CDR3 nucleotide sequence: TGCGCCAGCAGCTTGACAGGTATGAACACTGAAGCTTTCTTT.

This rearrangement joins TRBV19 to TRBJ2-2; 10 nucleotides agree with TRBD1. This CDR3 region has 15 residues. Germline trimming cut 8 bases from V and 8 bases from J; bases unmatched to any gene: 11. Germline-derived CDR1 and CDR2 are LNHDA and SQIVND (reference sequence). The CDR3 here is CASDPGQGFGGELFF. The CDR3 nucleotides read TGTGCCAGTGACCCGGGACAGGGGTTCGGAGGGGAGCTGTTTTTT. Complete variable domain (other parts from reference TRBV19 and TRBJ2-2): DGGITQSPKYLFRKEGQNVTLSCEQNLNHDAMYWYRQDPGQGLRLIYYSQIVNDFQKGDIAEGYSVSREKKESFPLTVTSAQKNPTAFYLCASDPGQGFGGELFFGEGSRLTVL.

V is TRBV4-1 and J is TRBJ2-3; 9 bases are a match to TRBD2. V trimming: 0 bases; J trimming: 2 bases; junction bases outside the gene matches: 3. The CDR3 has 16 amino acids. Germline assignment: CDR1 MGHRA and CDR2 YSYEKL. CDR3 nucleotides: TGCGCCAGCAGCCAAGAGGAGCGGGGGGTCACAGATACGCAGTATTTT. Translation: CASSQEERGVTDTQYF.

This clone was picked up one time. V gene TRBV29-1 combines with J gene TRBJ2-5; 7 nucleotides agree with TRBD2. The CDR3 has 12 residues. CDR1 SQVTM and CDR2 ANQGSEA come from the germline V gene. Losses at the gene ends were 8 bases for V and 5 bases for J; bases not matched to a gene: 8. The CDR3 sequence is CSTTQGGETQYF. In DNA form, the CDR3 reads TGCAGCACGACTCAGGGAGGGGAGACCCAGTACTTC.

The J gene is TRBJ2-5, the V gene TRBV12-5, with TRBD1 matching 11 bases. Losses at the gene ends were 4 bases for V and 3 bases for J; bases not matched to a gene: 10. The CDR3 length is 17 residues. CDR1 and CDR2 (germline): LGHNT, FRNRAP. The CDR3 nucleotides are TGTGCTAGTGGTTCGACTTATGGGACAGGGGGTAAAGAGACCCAGTACTTC. Amino acid sequence: CASGSTYGTGGKETQYF.

V gene TRBV5-3 combines with J gene TRBJ2-3; D gene unclear. TRBV5-3 is known as an ORF, though its function is uncertain. This CDR3 region has 13 residues. V shed 5 bases and J shed 2 bases, with 9 bases lying between them. Here the CDR3 DNA reads TGTGCCAGAAGTTCTGGGGACACAGATACGCAGTATTTT. Its translation: CARSSGDTDTQYF.

This chain joins TRBV10-3 and TRBJ1-1; D is undetermined. The CDR3 extends over 14 amino acids. With 2 bases removed from V and 3 bases from J, the gap between germline ends came to 10 bases. Germline values: CDR1 ENHRY, CDR2 SYGVKD. The CDR3 nucleotides read TGTGCCATCAGTGAGATTGGCGGGGACACTGAAGCTTTCTTT. Protein: CAISEIGGDTEAFF.

The chain is built from TRBV15 and TRBJ2-5; D gene uncertain. Germline-derived CDR1 and CDR2 are LNHNV and YYDKDF (reference sequence). V was pared by 4 bases and J by 2 bases, with 17 bases between. CDR3 length: 16 residues. CDR3 in DNA: TGTGCCACCAGCACCCCCCTTGGACGGGTACAAGAGACCCAGTACTTC. It yields the protein CATSTPLGRVQETQYF.